This T cell receptor beta chain was recorded in a study of blood T cell repertoires in COVID-19. Germline lookup yields CDR1 SGHKS and CDR2 YYEKEE (reference sequence). The length of the CDR3 is 16 residues. With V trimmed by 4 bases and J by 4 bases, 8 bases remained unmatched. Generated by immunoSEQ multiplex PCR, the TCRdb table keeps only in-frame clones and is missing some. Of some 190,000 clones listed, roughly 89% are singletons. The study recruited exposed participants who had met a COVID-19 case within 2 weeks before entry. J is TRBJ1-2 and V is TRBV5-5, with 12 bases fitting TRBD1. The sequenced material came from PBMCs or T cells enriched from blood (not recorded which). The source is a woman aged 25-40 years who had been exposed to COVID-19. The CDR3 here is CASSPGTGGVGYGYTF. In nucleotides, the CDR3 is TGTGCCAGCAGCCCTGGGACAGGGGGCGTCGGCTATGGCTACACCTTC.